These 15 T cell receptor beta chains came from one sample sequenced in a study of shared clonotypes between healthy human individuals. TCRdb keeps only in-frame clones here, not all; method: immunoSEQ multiplex PCR. The repertoire includes under 2.5 million clones, about nine tenths of them detected once, and around 0.35% sits in the top ten. Sequencing used naive CD4+ T cells from PBMCs. The subset denotes: CD45RA+ positively selected. The receptors were sampled from a man aged 18 to 30 in good health. Some clones in this sample may be carry-over from other donors' samples.

This clone has more than one count but fewer than ten. This chain links TRBV7-2 with TRBJ1-1; D is unresolved. This CDR3 has 12 residues. Trimming cost V 4 bases and J 6 bases, with 9 bases left between them. Germline loops: CDR1 SGHTA, CDR2 FQGNSA. CDR3 sequence reads: CASSSRVSEAFF. The CDR3 DNA sequence: TGTGCCAGCAGCTCGAGAGTATCTGAAGCTTTCTTT.

About this clone: Other DNA variants within this sample encode the same CDR3. The J gene is TRBJ1-3, the V gene TRBV7-9; D gene uncertain. Germline V gives CDR1 SEHNR, CDR2 FQNEAQ (reference sequence). The V end was cut by 1 base, the J end by 4 bases, with 5 bases between. The CDR3 loop spans 13 amino acids. Here the CDR3 reads CASSLVPGNTIYF. In nucleotides, the CDR3 is TGTGCCAGCAGCTTAGTCCCCGGAAACACCATATATTTT.

The chain employs TRBV7-2 and TRBJ2-6; 11 bases are a match to TRBD2. The V and J ends lost 5 bases and 0 bases, in that order; junction bases with no gene match: 9. The CDR3 covers 19 residues. Per the germline V gene, CDR1 is SGHTA and CDR2 is FQGNSA. The CDR3 region is CASSPSGLAVISGANVLTF. CDR3 coding DNA: TGTGCCAGCAGCCCCTCGGGACTAGCGGTTATCTCTGGGGCCAACGTCCTGACTTTC.

This clone was detected a few times. The chain uses TRBV28 and TRBJ1-1, with D unclear. Trimming pared 8 bases from V and 10 bases from J, leaving 20 bases between. The germline CDR1 and CDR2 sequences are MDHEN and SYDVKM. The CDR3 spans 13 residues. CDR3 coding DNA: TGTGCCAGCCAATACACGGATGCCACGGGAGCTTTCTTT. It translates to CASQYTDATGAFF.

V usage is TRBV28 and J usage is TRBJ2-1, with D possibly TRBD2 on 5 matching bases. Between the trimmed V and J ends, which lost 5 bases and 5 bases, there was a span of 13 bases. Looked up from germline, CDR1 is MDHEN and CDR2 is SYDVKM. The CDR3 spans 14 residues. The CDR3 region is CASSPPGSHNEQFF. The CDR3 DNA sequence: TGTGCCAGCAGTCCCCCGGGAAGCCACAATGAGCAGTTCTTC.

The chain has TRBV9 and TRBJ2-1; D uncertain. The CDR3 extends over 13 amino acids. The germline CDR1 and CDR2 sequences are SGDLS and YYNGEE. With 4 bases removed from V and 12 bases from J, the gap between germline ends came to 17 bases. CDR3 amino acids: CASSSAILSTQFF. CDR3 nucleotide sequence: TGTGCCAGCAGCTCCGCCATACTTAGCACGCAGTTCTTC.

The V call is TRBV30, the J call TRBJ1-2, with unresolved D. Per germline, CDR1 GTSNPN and CDR2 SVGIG (reference sequence). The CDR3 length is 13 residues. V was clipped by 3 bases and J by 6 bases, with 14 bases between them. CDR3 DNA sequence: TGTGCCTGGAGGGTACGAGGGTGGGATGGCTACACCTTC. It translates to CAWRVRGWDGYTF.

The count of this clone is one. The V call is TRBV19, the J call TRBJ1-4; D might be TRBD1 (5 bases). The CDR3 has 14 amino acids. The germline gives CDR1 LNHDA, CDR2 SQIVND (reference sequence). With 5 bases removed from V and 5 bases from J, the gap between germline ends came to 12 bases. DNA of the CDR3: TGTGCCAGTAGTGGGGCAGGGTTGAATGAAAAACTGTTTTTT. Translated: CASSGAGLNEKLFF.

The J gene is TRBJ2-3, the V gene TRBV18; TRBD1 aligns across 7 bases. J was trimmed by 1 base and V by 3 bases; bases with no gene match: 1. The CDR3 runs 14 residues. Germline V gene data show CDR1 as KGHSH and CDR2 as LQKENI. The CDR3: CASSPGQRTDTQYF. The CDR3 nucleotides are TGTGCCAGCTCACCGGGACAGCGCACAGATACGCAGTATTTT. Full variable domain (rest looked up from reference TRBV18 and TRBJ2-3): NAGVMQNPRHLVRRRGQEARLRCSPMKGHSHVYWYRQLPEEGLKFMVYLQKENIIDESGMPKERFSAEFPKEGPSILRIQQVVRGDSAAYFCASSPGQRTDTQYFGPGTRLTVL.

The chain has TRBV18 and TRBJ2-5; D gene unclear. The V gene's germline CDR1 is KGHSH and CDR2 LQKENI. CDR3 length: 14 residues. Trimming pared 3 bases from V and 3 bases from J, leaving 11 bases between. CDR3 in amino acids: CASSPGSSKETQYF. CDR3 sequence (DNA): TGTGCCAGCTCACCGGGATCGAGCAAAGAGACCCAGTACTTC.

This clone was recorded only once. The genes are TRBV19 and TRBJ2-1; D is uncertain. Trimming stripped 4 bases from V and 5 bases from J, with 9 bases between. The CDR3 runs to 13 residues. Germline V CDR1 and CDR2: LNHDA, SQIVND (reference sequence). The CDR3 coding sequence is TGTGCCAGTAGTACGCTAGGTAACAATGAGCAGTTCTTC. Amino acids: CASSTLGNNEQFF.

A note on this clone: Other DNA sequences in the sample encode the same CDR3. This chain links TRBV28 with TRBJ1-3, with 8 nucleotides matching TRBD1. Germline V lookup: CDR1 MDHEN, CDR2 SYDVKM. Germline trimming cut 4 bases from V and 5 bases from J; bases unmatched to any gene: 4. The length of the CDR3 is 14 residues. CDR3 nucleotides: TGTGCCAGCAGTTCTCAGGGGGCTCGAAACACCATATATTTT. Its translation: CASSSQGARNTIYF.

V and J are TRBV5-1 and TRBJ2-2, with TRBD1 as a possible D gene (6 bases). Trimming left V 4 bases short and J 4 bases short, with 11 bases between. Germline CDR1 reads SGHRS; CDR2 reads YFSETQ. The CDR3 has 14 residues. This CDR3 reads CASSATGFTGELFF. CDR3 DNA: TGCGCCAGCAGCGCTACAGGGTTCACCGGGGAGCTGTTTTTT.

Points on this clone: Other DNA sequences in this specimen translate into the identical CDR3. This chain links TRBV10-3 with TRBJ2-7, with 10 bases that match TRBD1. V gave up 5 bases and J gave up 2 bases; unmatched junction bases: 3. The CDR3 length is 14 residues. Looked up from germline, CDR1 is ENHRY and CDR2 is SYGVKD. As DNA, the CDR3 is TGTGCCATCAGTCCCGGACAGGGGGCCTACGAGCAGTACTTC. Translated: CAISPGQGAYEQYF.

A word on this clone: The sample holds other DNA sequences that translate to the same CDR3. This rearrangement joins TRBV7-8 to TRBJ2-7, with 11 bases lining up with TRBD2. The CDR3 sequence is 15 residues long. Germline V gene lookup returns CDR1 SGHVS and CDR2 FQNEAQ. The J segment lost 1 base and the V segment lost 5 bases, leaving 4 bases of the junction unmatched. The CDR3 DNA follows: TGTGCCAGCAGCATCGGGACTAGCGGTTCCTACGAGCAGTACTTC. Translated: CASSIGTSGSYEQYF.